One sample yielded the 4 T cell receptor beta chains listed below, sequenced in a study of patients and donors after allogeneic stem cell transplantation. MiXCR, applied by TCRdb to the RT-PCR reads, yields one record per CDR3 protein. The sample has roughly 940,000 distinct CDR3 sequences; roughly 18% are singletons. Material for sequencing was blood, either unsorted or a sorted T cell fraction (not recorded which). Receptor source: a human donor who was either an allogeneic HSCT recipient or a stem cell or donor lymphocyte infusion donor (not recorded which). It is not recorded whose cells these are; they may come from a transplant donor.

The chain employs TRBV3-1 and TRBJ1-1; D is ambiguous. V dropped 8 bases and J dropped 4 bases, with 11 bases sitting between them. The V gene's germline CDR1 is LGHDT and CDR2 YNNKEL (reference sequence). The CDR3 totals 12 residues. This chain's CDR3 is CASGDRSTEAFF. CDR3 in DNA: TGTGCCAGCGGCGATAGGAGCACTGAAGCTTTCTTT.

This chain connects TRBV7-3 to TRBJ2-5; D is possibly TRBD1 or TRBD2 (5 bases each). Per the germline V gene, CDR1 is SGHTA and CDR2 is FQGTGA. V was shortened by 2 bases and J by 5 bases, with 12 bases between the two germline ends. The CDR3 length is 14 residues. In DNA, the CDR3 is TGTGCCAGCAGCTTAGGGACGAGAGGGGAGACCCAGTACTTC. Its protein is CASSLGTRGETQYF.

This clonotype was recorded once. V and J are TRBV28 and TRBJ1-1, with D unclear. Germline V CDR1 and CDR2: MDHEN, SYDVKM. This CDR3 has 12 residues. CDR3 region: CAICRMNTEAFF. The CDR3, as DNA: TGTGCAATATGCCGCATGAACACTGAAGCTTTCTTT. Full variable domain (remainder filled in from reference TRBV28 and TRBJ1-1): DVKVTQSSRYLVKRTGEKVFLECVQDMDHENMFWYRQDPGLGLRLIYFSYDVKMKEKGDIPEGYSVSREKKERFSLILESASTNQTSMYLCAICRMNTEAFFGQGTRLTVV.

This chain joins TRBV11-1 and TRBJ2-3, with 13 bases aligning to TRBD2. The CDR3 sequence is 18 residues long. CDR1 is SGHAT and CDR2 is FQDESV in the germline V gene (reference sequence). J lost 2 bases, V lost 2 bases, and 7 bases had no gene match. This chain's CDR3 is CASSLPRGTSGTTDTQYF. Written as DNA, the CDR3 is TGTGCCAGCAGCTTACCTCGGGGGACTAGCGGGACCACAGATACGCAGTATTTT.